Included here is one TCR beta chain sequence, with context. The CDR3 runs to 15 residues. Trimming took 0 bases from V and 4 from J, leaving 13 bases between them. The germline V gene encodes CDR1 KGHSH and CDR2 LQKENI. The source of the sample is a study of blood T cell repertoires in COVID-19. About the study: The samples span acute and convalescent COVID-19 from the United States, Italy and Spain. T cells, B-cell-depleted T cells, or PBMCs supplied cDNA or gDNA.

The protocol was immunoSEQ multiplex PCR, while the TCRdb copy is restricted to in-frame clones and leaves out a portion. The table records 95,000 to 130,000 clones, roughly 79% of them present only once. Sequencing was carried out using peripheral blood. The TCR originated in a man between 65 and 80 years old with active or convalescent COVID-19. The genes are TRBV18 and TRBJ2-7; D might be TRBD2 (6 bases). CDR3 nucleotides: TGTGCCAGCTCACCACCGGGCGGGAACCCTTACGAGCAGTACTTC. Encoded protein: CASSPPGGNPYEQYF.